The clone carrying this T cell receptor beta chain was seen a handful of times. As yet, its antigen is unknown. This specimen belongs to a study of post-analysis software for immune sequencing data. Findings and caveats of the study: Controls showed lower frequencies than patients for five TRBV segments, and TRBV5-6, TRBV5-1 and TRBV20-1 were among these.

V lost 6 bases and J lost 7; bases outside the gene matches: 12. CDR3 length equals 16 residues. TCR beta libraries were prepared from cDNA with unique molecular identifiers. Via MiXCR, TCRdb re-called the PCR reads, giving one row per CDR3 protein. Among some 690,000 distinct CDR3 sequences listed, approximately 60% were seen once. Material for sequencing was blood. This receptor was identified in a girl aged 2 to 9 with multiple sclerosis. The V and J genes are TRBV12-3 or TRBV12-4 and TRBJ2-5, with 12 bases lining up with TRBD2. The DNA of the CDR3 is TGTGCCAGCAGCCTGCCTTCGGGACTAGCGGGTGGGACCCAGTACTTC. Translation: CASSLPSGLAGGTQYF.